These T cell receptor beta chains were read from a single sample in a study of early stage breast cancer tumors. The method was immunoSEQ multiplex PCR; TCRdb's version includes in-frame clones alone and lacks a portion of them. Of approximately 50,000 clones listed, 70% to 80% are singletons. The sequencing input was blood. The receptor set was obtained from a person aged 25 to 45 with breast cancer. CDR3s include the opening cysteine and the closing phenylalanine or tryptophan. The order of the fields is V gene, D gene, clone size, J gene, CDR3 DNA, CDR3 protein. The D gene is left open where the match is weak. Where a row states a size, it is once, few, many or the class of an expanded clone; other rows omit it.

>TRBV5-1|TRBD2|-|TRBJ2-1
TGCGCCAGCAGCTTGGCCTTGCGGGAGTCCCCGTTCTTC
CASSLALRESPFF
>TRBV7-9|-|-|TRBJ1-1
TGTGCCAGCAGCTTAGAGGGGTCGAGAGGCACTGAAGCTTTCTTT
CASSLEGSRGTEAFF
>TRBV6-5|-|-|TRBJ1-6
TGTGCCAGCAGTTCAGGGGTCTCCTATAATTCACCCCTCCACTTT
CASSSGVSYNSPLHF
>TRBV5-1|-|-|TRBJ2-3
TGCGCCAGCAGCCTGGGGGCCCTCGGTACGCAGTATTTT
CASSLGALGTQYF
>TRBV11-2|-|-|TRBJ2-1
TGTGCCAGCAGCTTACTGGGGTACGAGCAGTTCTTC
CASSLLGYEQFF
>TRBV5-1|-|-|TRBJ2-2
TGCGCCAGCAGCTCAGGACTATGGGGAATGACCGGGGAGCTGTTTTTT
CASSSGLWGMTGELFF
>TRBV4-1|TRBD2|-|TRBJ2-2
TGCGCCAGCAGCCCCCTCTTAGGACGGGGGGCCGGGGAGCTGTTTTTT
CASSPLLGRGAGELFF
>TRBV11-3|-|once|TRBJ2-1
TGTGCCAGCAGCTTAGATCAAGGGGGGACGGCATCCTACAATGAGCAGTTCTTC
CASSLDQGGTASYNEQFF
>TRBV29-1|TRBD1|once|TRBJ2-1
TGCAGCGTCATAGATATGGGACAGGGGGTTAATGAGCAGTTCTTC
CSVIDMGQGVNEQFF
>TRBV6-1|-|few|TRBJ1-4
TGTGCCAGCAGTGACGAAGGACGAAGGGAAAAACTGTTTTTT
CASSDEGRREKLFF
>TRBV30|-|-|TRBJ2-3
TGTGCCTGGAGACCCGGGACAACAAACACAGATACGCAGTATTTT
CAWRPGTTNTDTQYF
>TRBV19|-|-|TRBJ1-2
TGTGCCAGTAGTGCGCAACCTATAAACTATGGCTACACCTTC
CASSAQPINYGYTF
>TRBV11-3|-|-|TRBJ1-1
TGTGCCAGCAGCTTGTCAGGTCGGAACACTGAAGCTTTCTTT
CASSLSGRNTEAFF
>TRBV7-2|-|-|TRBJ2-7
TGTGCCAGCAGCCCCCCGGAGCGCCTTTCCTACGAGCAGTACTTC
CASSPPERLSYEQYF
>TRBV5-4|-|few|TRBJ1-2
TGTGCCAGCAGCATCCGGAGGGGTAACTATGGCTACACCTTC
CASSIRRGNYGYTF
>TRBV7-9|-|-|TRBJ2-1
TGTGCCAGCACCGCAGGACTTTCCTCGGGTAGTGGCGATGAGCAGTTCTTC
CASTAGLSSGSGDEQFF
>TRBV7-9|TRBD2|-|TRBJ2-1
TGTGCCAGCAGCTTAGCGACAGCGGGAGTCGATGAGCAGTTCTTC
CASSLATAGVDEQFF
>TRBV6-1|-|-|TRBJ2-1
TGTGCCGGCCGCGGTGGGCAGGGCGATGAGCAGTTCTTC
CAGRGGQGDEQFF
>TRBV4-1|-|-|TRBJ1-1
TGCGCCAGCAGCCGAGTCCAGGCCGATGAAGCTTTCTTT
CASSRVQADEAFF
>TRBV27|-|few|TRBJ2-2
TGTGCCAGCAAAAGATTTCCCTCTGGGAGAAGCGGGGAGCTGTTTTTT
CASKRFPSGRSGELFF
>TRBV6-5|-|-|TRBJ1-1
TGTGCCAGCAGTTACATAGTGGCGGGGGAAGCTTTCTTT
CASSYIVAGEAFF
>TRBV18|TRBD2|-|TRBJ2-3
TGTGCCAGCTCACCAAATGGACTAGCCACAGATACGCAGTATTTT
CASSPNGLATDTQYF
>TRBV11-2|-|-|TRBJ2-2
TGTGCCAGCAGCTTAGGGCTAGGGGTTGTGGGCACCGGGGAGCTGTTTTTT
CASSLGLGVVGTGELFF
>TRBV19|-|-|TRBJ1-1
TGTGCCAGCACCAGGGGTTTCACTGAAGCTTTCTTT
CASTRGFTEAFF
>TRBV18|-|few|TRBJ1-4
TGTGCCAGCTCACCAAGGGCAAGGGTCGAGGAAAAACTGTTTTTT
CASSPRARVEEKLFF
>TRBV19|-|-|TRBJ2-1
TGTGCCAGTAGTATAAAGGGCCGTGTCTATGAGCAGTTCTTC
CASSIKGRVYEQFF
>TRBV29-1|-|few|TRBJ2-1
TGCAGCGCCAAGTTAAACAATGAGCAGTTCTTC
CSAKLNNEQFF
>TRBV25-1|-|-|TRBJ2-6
TGTGCCAGCAGTGGAAACTCTGGGGCCAACGTCCTGACTTTC
CASSGNSGANVLTF
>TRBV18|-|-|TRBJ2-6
TGTGCCAGCTCATCGAACATCCAGTCTGGGGCCAACGTCCTGACTTTC
CASSSNIQSGANVLTF
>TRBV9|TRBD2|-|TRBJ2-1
TGTGCCAGCAGCGTAGAGCTGAGCGGGAGAGGCTCCTACAATGAGCAGTTCTTC
CASSVELSGRGSYNEQFF
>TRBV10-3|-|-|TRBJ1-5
TGTGCCATCAGTGACGACGGGGTCCGGCAGCCCCAGCATTTT
CAISDDGVRQPQHF
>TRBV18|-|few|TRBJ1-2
TGTGCCAGCTCACCCCGCAAGGGAGAGGGCTACACCTTC
CASSPRKGEGYTF
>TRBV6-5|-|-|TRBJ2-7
TGTGCCAGCAGTTACACGGGCAGGCGTTACGAGCAGTACTTC
CASSYTGRRYEQYF
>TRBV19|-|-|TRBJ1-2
TGTGCCAGTAGTATGGGTAGGCTTGACTATGGCTACACCTTC
CASSMGRLDYGYTF
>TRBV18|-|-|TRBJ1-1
TGTGCCAGCTCACCCGAGATAATTACGACGGGACAGAACACTGAAGCTTTCTTT
CASSPEIITTGQNTEAFF
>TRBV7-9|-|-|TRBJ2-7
TGTGCCAGCAGCCCCCACGGCTGGGGCATCTACGAGCAGTACTTC
CASSPHGWGIYEQYF
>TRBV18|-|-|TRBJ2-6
TGTGCCAGCTCACCGACCAGGGGGGTTGGGGCCAACGTCCTGACTTTC
CASSPTRGVGANVLTF
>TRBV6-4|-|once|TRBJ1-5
TGTGCCAGAGCGGGGGCTGAGCCCCAGCATTTT
CARAGAEPQHF
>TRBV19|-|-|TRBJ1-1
TGTGCCAGTAACCAGGACAGTGAGGATCCTGAAGCTTTCTTT
CASNQDSEDPEAFF
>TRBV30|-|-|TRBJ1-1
TGTGCCTGGAGTGTAACAGGAGGGGACACTGAAGCTTTCTTT
CAWSVTGGDTEAFF
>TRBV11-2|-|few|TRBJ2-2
TGTGCCAGCAGCTCCCTGTTAACCGGGGAGCTGTTTTTT
CASSSLLTGELFF
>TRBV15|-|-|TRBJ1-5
TGTGCCACCAGCAGGGGGCCCGGGGACCTCGGCCAGCCCCAGCATTTT
CATSRGPGDLGQPQHF
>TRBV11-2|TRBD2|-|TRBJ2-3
TGTGCCAGCAGCTTAGCGGTACTAGCGGGAGCGTATAGCACAGATACGCAGTATTTT
CASSLAVLAGAYSTDTQYF
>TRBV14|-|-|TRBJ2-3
TGTGCCAGCAGCCAAGAAATGGGACCAGATACGCAGTATTTT
CASSQEMGPDTQYF
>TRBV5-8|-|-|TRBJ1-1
TGTGCCAGCAGCTTTTTTGGGACGGAAGCTTTCTTT
CASSFFGTEAFF
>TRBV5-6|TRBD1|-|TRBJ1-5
TGTGCCAGCAGCTTTGACCCGACAGGGGGCAATCAGCCCCAGCATTTT
CASSFDPTGGNQPQHF
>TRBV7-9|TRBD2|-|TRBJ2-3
TGTGCCAGCAGCATACCCACAGGCGGGCTAGCGGGACTCACAGATACGCAGTATTTT
CASSIPTGGLAGLTDTQYF